The rows below give T cell receptor beta chains drawn from one sample of a study of blood T cell repertoires in COVID-19. Sequencing used immunoSEQ multiplex PCR; TCRdb keeps in-frame clones, though not all of them. The table shows 150,000 or so clones, with 88% occurring only once. The material sequenced was peripheral blood. The receptor source for this set is a man between 60 and 70 years old with acute or convalescent COVID-19. Both conserved end residues are part of each CDR3. A D gene is named only where the DNA matches it firmly. Part of the rows lack a size; the others show once, few, many or a class for expanded clones.

v_gene	j_gene	d_gene	abundance	CDR3nt	CDR3aa
TRBV19	TRBJ1-5	NA	NA	TGTGCCAGTAGTATTTTTCTACAGTACAATAGCAATCAGCCCCAGCATTTT	CASSIFLQYNSNQPQHF
TRBV28	TRBJ2-1	TRBD2	NA	TGTGCCAGCAAGGTGGCGGGGGTCTACAATGAGCAGTTCTTC	CASKVAGVYNEQFF
TRBV24-1	TRBJ2-3	NA	NA	TGTGCCACCAGTGATTCGAGAGTAGACACAGATACGCAGTATTTT	CATSDSRVDTDTQYF
TRBV6-5	TRBJ1-2	NA	NA	TGTGCCAGCACCCCCCAAACAGGGCATGGCTACACCTTC	CASTPQTGHGYTF
TRBV24-1	TRBJ2-1	TRBD1	NA	TGTGCCACCAGTGATTCCAACAGGGGCGCATACAATGAGCAGTTCTTC	CATSDSNRGAYNEQFF
TRBV3-1/TRBV3-2	TRBJ1-1	TRBD1	few	TGTGCCAGCAGCCCCCGACAGGGGATCACTGAAGCTTTCTTT	CASSPRQGITEAFF
TRBV27	TRBJ2-6	NA	once	TGTGCCAGCAGTTTTCGGGGTTTCTCTGGGGCCAACGTCCTGACTTTC	CASSFRGFSGANVLTF
TRBV3-1/TRBV3-2	TRBJ1-1	TRBD1	NA	TGTGCCAGCAGCCAACCGGACAGGGTATCCGAAGCTTTCTTT	CASSQPDRVSEAFF
TRBV27	TRBJ1-4	NA	once	TGTGCCAGCAGTTTATTCACAGGTTTGAATGAAAAACTGTTTTTT	CASSLFTGLNEKLFF
TRBV11-2	TRBJ1-1	NA	NA	TGTGCCAGCAGCTCCGGTCTGGACACTGAAGCTTTCTTT	CASSSGLDTEAFF
TRBV24-1	TRBJ1-2	NA	NA	TGTGCCACCAGTGATTGGGAGTATGGCTACACCTTC	CATSDWEYGYTF
TRBV5-1	TRBJ2-1	TRBD2	once	TGCGCCAGCAGCCCGACTAGCGGATCCTACAATGAGCAGTTCTTC	CASSPTSGSYNEQFF
TRBV19	TRBJ1-2	NA	NA	TGTGCCAGTAACTTATACGGTGTAAACTATGGCTACACCTTC	CASNLYGVNYGYTF
TRBV9	TRBJ1-1	TRBD1	NA	TGTGCCAGCAGCGCAATGACAGGGCCCACTGAAGCTTTCTTT	CASSAMTGPTEAFF
TRBV6-5	TRBJ2-7	TRBD1	NA	TGTGCCAGCTCCGAGGGCAGGGGGCTATACGAGCAGTACTTC	CASSEGRGLYEQYF
TRBV15	TRBJ1-1	TRBD1	NA	TGTGCCACCAGCAGGGACAGGGGGTCGGGCACTGAAGCTTTCTTT	CATSRDRGSGTEAFF
TRBV6-2/TRBV6-3	TRBJ1-6	TRBD1	NA	TGTGCCAGCAGTTACCGATCGGGACAGGGGGCTGTCGGGGGTTCACCCCTCCACTTT	CASSYRSGQGAVGGSPLHF
TRBV2	TRBJ2-3	TRBD1	NA	TGTGCCAGCAGTGCAATGACAGGGGGTATAGGCACAGATACGCAGTATTTT	CASSAMTGGIGTDTQYF
TRBV19	TRBJ2-3	NA	once	TGTGCCAGTAGCGACATACGGAGGACAGATACGCAGTATTTT	CASSDIRRTDTQYF
TRBV12-3/TRBV12-4	TRBJ1-2	NA	NA	TGTGCCAGCACCGACCGGGGAGGGCGCGGCTACACCTTC	CASTDRGGRGYTF
TRBV19	TRBJ2-1	NA	NA	TGTGCCAGTAGTCCCGACTACTATGAGCAGTTCTTC	CASSPDYYEQFF
TRBV7-6	TRBJ1-3	TRBD1	NA	TGTGCCAGCAGCGTAGGGACAGAATACGGAAACACCATATATTTT	CASSVGTEYGNTIYF
TRBV27	TRBJ1-1	NA	NA	TGTGCCAGCAGTTCCTTGGAGGTAGCTGAAGCTTTCTTT	CASSSLEVAEAFF
TRBV7-4	TRBJ1-1	NA	NA	TGTGCCAGCAGCCCACCGACAGGTGAAGCTTTCTTT	CASSPPTGEAFF
TRBV2	TRBJ2-1	TRBD2	NA	TGTGCCAGCAAGGGGAGGGTGTACAATGAGCAGTTCTTC	CASKGRVYNEQFF
TRBV19	TRBJ2-1	TRBD2	NA	TGTGCCAGTAGTATAACTAGCGGGAGATATAATGAGCAGTTCTTC	CASSITSGRYNEQFF
TRBV10-3	TRBJ2-1	TRBD2	NA	TGTGCCTCCGGGCTAGCGGGACTATACAATGAGCAGTTCTTC	CASGLAGLYNEQFF
TRBV12-3/TRBV12-4	TRBJ2-7	NA	NA	TGTGCCACTACTAACACCGAGAACTACGAGCAGTACTTC	CATTNTENYEQYF
TRBV19	TRBJ2-7	TRBD1	NA	TGTGCCAGTAGTAAAGGACAGGGCTACGAGCAGTACTTC	CASSKGQGYEQYF
TRBV5-4	TRBJ1-1	NA	NA	TGTGCCAGCAGTTCGGGACTGGGGACTATCAACACTGAAGCTTTCTTT	CASSSGLGTINTEAFF
TRBV19	TRBJ1-1	TRBD1	NA	TGTGCCAGTAGTGATCCGGGACAGGACACTGAAGCTTTCTTT	CASSDPGQDTEAFF
TRBV6-4	TRBJ2-3	TRBD2	NA	TGTGCCAGCAGGAGAACTAGCGGGGAAAGCACAGATACGCAGTATTTT	CASRRTSGESTDTQYF
TRBV19	TRBJ1-1	TRBD1	NA	TGTGCCACTGGACAGGCTCGGGACACTGAAGCTTTCTTT	CATGQARDTEAFF
TRBV18	TRBJ1-2	TRBD1	NA	TGTGCCAGCTCACGGCCGGGACAGGGCTTCTATGGCTACACCTTC	CASSRPGQGFYGYTF
TRBV7-8	TRBJ1-5	NA	NA	TGTGCCAGCAGCTTAGGCAGGCTAACGAATCAGCCCCAGCATTTT	CASSLGRLTNQPQHF
TRBV7-3	TRBJ2-1	TRBD2	NA	TGTGCCAGCACCCTAATGGCGGGAGCCTTGAATGAGCAGTTCTTC	CASTLMAGALNEQFF